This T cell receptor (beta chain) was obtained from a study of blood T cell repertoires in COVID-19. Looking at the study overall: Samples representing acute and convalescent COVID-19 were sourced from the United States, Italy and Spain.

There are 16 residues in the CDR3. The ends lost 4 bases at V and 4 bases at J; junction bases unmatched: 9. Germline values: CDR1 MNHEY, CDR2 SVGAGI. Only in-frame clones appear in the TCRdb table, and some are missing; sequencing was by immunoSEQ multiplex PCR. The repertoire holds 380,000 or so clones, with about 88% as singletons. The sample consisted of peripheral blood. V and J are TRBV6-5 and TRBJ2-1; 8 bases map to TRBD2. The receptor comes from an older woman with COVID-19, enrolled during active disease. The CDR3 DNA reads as TGTGCCAGCAGTTTCGCCGGGGTAGCGGGGTACAATGAGCAGTTCTTC. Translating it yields CASSFAGVAGYNEQFF.